These 13 T cell receptor beta chains share one sample of origin, sequenced in a study of T cells in Graves' hyperthyroidism and ophthalmopathy. Regions amplified from RNA transcripts were the TCR beta CDR3 regions. In the first-round RT-PCR of the TCR CDR3, the HTBI primer set was used. TCRdb ran MiXCR on the multiplex PCR reads and lists one entry per CDR3 protein. Here the sample spans some 270,000 distinct CDR3 sequences, more than 10% being singletons. The sample consisted of blood. The receptors originated from a woman aged 25 to 45 with Graves' hyperthyroidism that later progressed to Graves' ophthalmopathy.

Ten or more counts support this clonotype. This chain connects TRBV4-1 to TRBJ2-7; D call uncertain. This CDR3 has 15 amino acids. Germline CDR1 MGHRA, CDR2 YSYEKL. The V gene lost 1 base and the J gene lost 3 bases, with 13 bases spanning the gap. The CDR3 nucleotides are TGCGCCAGCAGCCAAGGGTCCGCAGGTAGCTACGAGCAGTACTTC. Residues: CASSQGSAGSYEQYF.

The chain recombines TRBV5-6 with TRBJ1-1; maybe TRBD1 (6 bases). CDR3 length equals 14 residues. Trimming removed 1 base from V and 4 bases from J, with 11 bases in between. Germline V CDR1 and CDR2: SGHDT, YYEEEE. Here the CDR3 reads CASSLTGAVTEAFF. The CDR3 nucleotides read TGTGCCAGCAGCTTGACGGGGGCGGTCACTGAAGCTTTCTTT.

This clonotype was recorded at least ten times. J is TRBJ1-1 and V is TRBV7-3; a possible D gene is TRBD1 (5 bases). Germline V CDR1 and CDR2: SGHTA, FQGTGA. The CDR3 is made up of 15 amino acids. The V and J ends lost 1 base and 1 base respectively, with 10 bases between them. DNA for the CDR3: TGTGCCAGCAGCTTAATACGGGGGGAGAACACTGAAGCTTTCTTT. Protein sequence: CASSLIRGENTEAFF. Using reference TRBV7-3 and TRBJ1-1 for the parts outside the CDR3, the full variable domain is GAGVSQTPSNKVTEKGKYVELRCDPISGHTALYWYRQSLGQGPEFLIYFQGTGAADDSGLPNDRFFAVRPEGSVSTLKIQRTERGDSAVYLCASSLIRGENTEAFFGQGTRLTVV.

This clonotype was seen repeatedly, ten times or more. The chain links TRBV10-3 to TRBJ2-2; no clear D. Trimming left V 6 bases short and J 4 bases short, with 12 bases between. CDR1 ENHRY and CDR2 SYGVKD come from the germline V gene. The CDR3 has 14 residues. The CDR3 sequence is CAIRGLTGTGELFF. As DNA, the CDR3 is TGTGCCATCAGGGGGTTGACGGGCACCGGGGAGCTGTTTTTT.

This clonotype was detected a few times. The genes are TRBV9 and TRBJ2-7; D tentatively reads TRBD1 or TRBD2 (5 bases each). Germline-derived CDR1 and CDR2 are SGDLS and YYNGEE. V gave up 0 bases and J gave up 6 bases, with 16 bases separating them. The CDR3 extends over 15 amino acids. CDR3 protein: CASSVAWENTGEQYF. CDR3 nucleotides: TGTGCCAGCAGCGTAGCTTGGGAGAATACAGGCGAGCAGTACTTC.

The J gene is TRBJ2-1, the V gene TRBV7-3, with D unresolved. Germline values: CDR1 SGHTA, CDR2 FQGTGA. The V end was cut by 5 bases, the J end by 1 base, with 9 bases between. CDR3 size: 14 residues. Here the CDR3 DNA reads TGTGCCAGCAGCCCCGATCAGTCCTACAATGAGCAGTTCTTC. Amino acid sequence: CASSPDQSYNEQFF.

This clonotype was seen ten or more times. The chain has TRBV6-5 and TRBJ2-7; D is tentatively TRBD1 or TRBD2 (7 bases each). The CDR3 is 15 residues long. Trimming removed 2 bases at V and 2 bases at J, with 13 bases between. Germline lookup yields CDR1 MNHEY and CDR2 SVGAGI. In DNA form, the CDR3 reads TGTGCCAGCAGTTACCCAGGGGGGGGACCCTACGAGCAGTACTTC. Translated, it gives CASSYPGGGPYEQYF.

This clonotype was detected many times. The rearrangement links TRBV2 to TRBJ1-4; D call uncertain. Germline V gene sequence: CDR1 SNHLY, CDR2 FYNNEI. The CDR3 is 16 amino acids. Trimming took 7 bases from V and 0 from J, leaving 15 bases between them. CDR3 in amino acids: CASTRELPATNEKLFF. The CDR3 bases are TGTGCCAGCACCCGGGAACTACCTGCAACTAATGAAAAACTGTTTTTT. The whole variable domain, filled in from reference TRBV2 and TRBJ1-4, reads EPEVTQTPSHQVTQMGQEVILRCVPISNHLYFYWYRQILGQKVEFLVSFYNNEISEKSEIFDDQFSVERPDGSNFTLKIRSTKLEDSAMYFCASTRELPATNEKLFFGSGTQLSVL.

This chain connects TRBV28 to TRBJ1-2; D is ambiguous. V dropped 4 bases and J dropped 7 bases, with 16 bases sitting between them. The germline CDR1 and CDR2 sequences are MDHEN and SYDVKM. The CDR3 runs 14 residues. Written as DNA, the CDR3 is TGTGCCAGCAGTTACGAGGGTCCACCTGGTGGCTACACCTTC. Residues: CASSYEGPPGGYTF.

This chain connects TRBV27 to TRBJ2-7; 11 nucleotides line up with TRBD2. The V and J ends lost 5 bases and 6 bases, in that order; junction bases with no gene match: 3. Germline CDR1 and CDR2: MNHEY and SMNVEV (reference sequence). This CDR3 is 13 amino acids long. CDR3: CASSLTSGSEQYF. The CDR3 DNA sequence: TGTGCCAGCAGTCTCACTAGCGGGAGCGAGCAGTACTTC.

This clonotype was detected once. The V and J genes are TRBV7-2 and TRBJ2-3; weak D call: TRBD2 (5 bases). Trimming took off 2 bases at V and 0 bases at J, with 6 bases between the two ends. There are 14 residues in the CDR3. From germline, CDR1 is SGHTA and CDR2 FQGNSA. The CDR3 spells CASSLQRSTDTQYF. The CDR3 DNA follows: TGTGCCAGCAGCTTACAGCGGAGCACAGATACGCAGTATTTT.

The V call is TRBV15, the J call TRBJ2-1; 7 bases match TRBD1. There are 11 residues in the CDR3. V was clipped by 6 bases and J by 15 bases; unmatched bases: 8. Germline values: CDR1 LNHNV, CDR2 YYDKDF (reference sequence). CDR3 in amino acids: CATSTRQGLFF. CDR3 nucleotides: TGTGCCACCAGTACTCGACAGGGCTTGTTCTTC.

In its sample, this clonotype was seen many times. The V call is TRBV18, the J call TRBJ2-7; a weak D match, TRBD2 (6 bases). Germline V gene sequence: CDR1 KGHSH, CDR2 LQKENI. The CDR3 has 15 amino acids. V lost 2 bases and J 1 base, leaving 12 bases between the germline ends. CDR3 nucleotide sequence: TGTGCCAGCTCACCAGAGCCCGGGACTTCCTACGAGCAGTACTTC. Residues: CASSPEPGTSYEQYF.